This is a list of T cell receptor beta chains from one sample in a study of T-cell reconstitution after alpha-beta-depleted transplantation in children. TCRdb passed the PCR reads through MiXCR, listing each CDR3 protein once. The table includes fewer than 550,000 distinct CDR3 sequences, about an eighth detected once. Sequenced here: PBMCs, mostly from graft donor cells, sampled 180 days after TCRalphabeta/CD19-depleted stem cell transplant. These receptors originate from a female patient aged 2 to 10 who had a stem cell transplant for aplastic anemia, so the T cells may come from the graft donor. The CDR3 runs from the conserved cysteine through the conserved F or W. The order of the fields is D gene, J gene, clone size, V gene, CDR3 DNA, CDR3 protein. A D gene is named only where the DNA matches it firmly. Some rows mark clone size as missing; the rest say once, few, many or name a class of expanded clone.

>NA|TRBJ2-2|NA|TRBV18
TGTGCCAGCTCACCTCTCGGACCCCAAGGATCCGGGGAGCTGTTTTTT
CASSPLGPQGSGELFF
>NA|TRBJ1-5|NA|TRBV15
TGTGCCACCAGCAGAGATCGGGGGACTCAAAATCAGCCCCAGCATTTT
CATSRDRGTQNQPQHF
>NA|TRBJ1-1|NA|TRBV20-1
TGCAGCCAGAATATGAACACTGAAGCTTTCTTT
CSQNMNTEAFF
>NA|TRBJ1-2|NA|TRBV12-2
TGTGCAAGTCGCTACAGACAGCTCCAGGTCTTGTATGGCTACACCTTC
CASRYRQLQVLYGYTF
>TRBD2|TRBJ2-1|many|TRBV29-1
TGCAGCGTCGATGGGAGGGGACTAGCATACAATGAGCAGTTCTTC
CSVDGRGLAYNEQFF
>NA|TRBJ2-1|NA|TRBV7-6
TGTGCCAGCAGCGGACCACCAAGGACGCGTACCCGAGATGAGCAGTTCTTC
CASSGPPRTRTRDEQFF
>TRBD1|TRBJ1-5|few|TRBV28
TGTGCCAGCATCTCTGGACAGGGAAGACGGGTGGATGGGAATCAGCCCCAGCATTTT
CASISGQGRRVDGNQPQHF
>NA|TRBJ1-5|NA|TRBV5-1
TGCGCCAGCAGCTCTTTGGGGGGTAACAATCAGCCCCAGCATTTT
CASSSLGGNNQPQHF
>TRBD2|TRBJ2-4|many|TRBV3-1
TGTGCCAGCAGCCCGGGACTAGCGGGAGCACCGGCCAAAAACATTCAGTACTTC
CASSPGLAGAPAKNIQYF
>TRBD1|TRBJ1-1|many|TRBV7-2
TGTGCCAGCAGCTCCAGGACAGGAATGAACACTGAAGCTTTCTTT
CASSSRTGMNTEAFF
>NA|TRBJ2-3|NA|TRBV20-1
TGCAGTGCTAGCATAGGGAGGAGTACATCATCAGATACGCAGTATTTT
CSASIGRSTSSDTQYF
>NA|TRBJ2-1|many|TRBV29-1
TGCAGCGTTCGGGCCGACCCCTACAATGAGCAGTTCTTC
CSVRADPYNEQFF
>NA|TRBJ1-1|NA|TRBV10-3
TGTGCCATCGGGGGGGGAAGCACTGAAGCTTTCTTT
CAIGGGSTEAFF
>TRBD2|TRBJ2-1|NA|TRBV12-3/TRBV12-4
TGTGCCTTCAGTTCCGGGACTAGCGGCACCTCCTCCTACAATGAGCAGTTCTTC
CAFSSGTSGTSSYNEQFF
>NA|TRBJ2-7|NA|TRBV28
TGTGCCAGCAGTTTGGGCAGAGGGCAGTACTTC
CASSLGRGQYF
>TRBD2|TRBJ2-5|few|TRBV10-2
TGCGCCAGCAGCCGTAGCGGGATGATGATTTTACAAGAGACCCAGTACTTC
CASSRSGMMILQETQYF
>NA|TRBJ1-1|few|TRBV7-2
TGTGCCAGCAGCCCCTCGAGTAGGGGTGGCACTGAAGCTTTCTTT
CASSPSSRGGTEAFF
>NA|TRBJ2-2|NA|TRBV5-6
TGTGCCAGCAGCTTGGAGTTCGGCACCGGGGAGCTGTTTTTT
CASSLEFGTGELFF
>TRBD1|TRBJ1-2|NA|TRBV6-1
TGTGCCAGCAGTCCTTATACAGGGGGCCTTTTTGGCTACACCTTC
CASSPYTGGLFGYTF
>NA|TRBJ1-5|NA|TRBV12-3/TRBV12-4
TGTGCCAGCACCCCGGGACCTCATCAGCCCCAGCATTTT
CASTPGPHQPQHF
>NA|TRBJ1-6|many|TRBV7-2
TGTGCCAGCAGTTTCCTAGGCTCACCCCTCCACTTT
CASSFLGSPLHF
>TRBD1|TRBJ1-5|many|TRBV18
TGTGCCAGCTCACCACAGGGGGCCGGCAGCAATCAGCCCCAGCATTTT
CASSPQGAGSNQPQHF
>TRBD1|TRBJ1-2|NA|TRBV12-3/TRBV12-4
TGTGCCAGCAGACACCGGACAGGGGGCGCTGACTATGGCTACACCTTC
CASRHRTGGADYGYTF
>NA|TRBJ1-3|few|TRBV4-3
TGCGCCAGCACCCCAAGCCCAGGGGCCGGAAACACCATATATTTT
CASTPSPGAGNTIYF
>NA|TRBJ2-5|many|TRBV6-2/TRBV6-3
TGTGCCAGCAGCATGGACATGGCCCAAGAGACCCAGTACTTC
CASSMDMAQETQYF
>TRBD2|TRBJ2-5|many|TRBV5-1
TGCGCCAGCAGCCCGGGACTAGCGGGGGAGACCCAGTACTTC
CASSPGLAGETQYF
>TRBD1|TRBJ2-2|once|TRBV6-1
TGTGCCAGCAGTGAAGCGCTTCAGGGGACAGGGGACCACGGGGAGCTGTTTTTT
CASSEALQGTGDHGELFF
>NA|TRBJ2-7|few|TRBV5-5
TGTGCCAGCAGCTTGGTCCGGAACTACGAGCAGTACTTC
CASSLVRNYEQYF
>NA|TRBJ2-2|few|TRBV28
TGTGCCAGCAGTTTTCGAGGGCTGGTTACCGGGGAGCTGTTTTTT
CASSFRGLVTGELFF